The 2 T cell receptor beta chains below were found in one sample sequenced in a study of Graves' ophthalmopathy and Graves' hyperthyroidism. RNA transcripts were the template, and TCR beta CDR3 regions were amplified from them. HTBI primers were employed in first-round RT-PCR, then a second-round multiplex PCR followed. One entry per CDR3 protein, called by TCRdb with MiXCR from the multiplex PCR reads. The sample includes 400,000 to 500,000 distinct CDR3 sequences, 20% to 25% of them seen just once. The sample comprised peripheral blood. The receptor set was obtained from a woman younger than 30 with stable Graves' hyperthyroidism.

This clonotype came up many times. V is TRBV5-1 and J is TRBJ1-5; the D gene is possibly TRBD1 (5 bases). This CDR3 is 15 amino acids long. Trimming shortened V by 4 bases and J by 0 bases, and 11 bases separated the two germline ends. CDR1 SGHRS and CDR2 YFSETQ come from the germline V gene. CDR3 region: CASSLGGFSNQPQHF. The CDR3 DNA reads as TGCGCCAGCAGCCTCGGGGGATTTAGCAATCAGCCCCAGCATTTT.

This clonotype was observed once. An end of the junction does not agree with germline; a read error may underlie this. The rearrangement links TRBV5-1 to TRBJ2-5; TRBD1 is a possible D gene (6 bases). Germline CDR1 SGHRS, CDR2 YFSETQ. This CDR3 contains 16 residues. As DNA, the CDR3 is TGCGCCAGCAGCTTGAGCCGGGACACGAGACAAGAGATCCAGTACTTC. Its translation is CASSLSRDTRQEIQYF.